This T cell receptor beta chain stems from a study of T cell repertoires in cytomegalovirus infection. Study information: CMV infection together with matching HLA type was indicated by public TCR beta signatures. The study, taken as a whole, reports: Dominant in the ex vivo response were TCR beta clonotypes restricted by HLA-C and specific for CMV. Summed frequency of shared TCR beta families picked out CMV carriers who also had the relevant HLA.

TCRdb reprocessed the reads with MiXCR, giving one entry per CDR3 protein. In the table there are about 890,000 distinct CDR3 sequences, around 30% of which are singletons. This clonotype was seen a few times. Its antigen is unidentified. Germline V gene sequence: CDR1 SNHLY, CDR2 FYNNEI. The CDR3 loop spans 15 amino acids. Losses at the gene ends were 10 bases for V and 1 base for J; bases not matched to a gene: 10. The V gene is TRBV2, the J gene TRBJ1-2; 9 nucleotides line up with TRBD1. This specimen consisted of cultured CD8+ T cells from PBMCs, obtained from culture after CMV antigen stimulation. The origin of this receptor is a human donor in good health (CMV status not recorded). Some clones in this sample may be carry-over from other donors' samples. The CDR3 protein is CAIADRGRLNYGYTF. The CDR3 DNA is TGTGCCATCGCGGACAGGGGAAGGCTTAACTATGGCTACACCTTC.